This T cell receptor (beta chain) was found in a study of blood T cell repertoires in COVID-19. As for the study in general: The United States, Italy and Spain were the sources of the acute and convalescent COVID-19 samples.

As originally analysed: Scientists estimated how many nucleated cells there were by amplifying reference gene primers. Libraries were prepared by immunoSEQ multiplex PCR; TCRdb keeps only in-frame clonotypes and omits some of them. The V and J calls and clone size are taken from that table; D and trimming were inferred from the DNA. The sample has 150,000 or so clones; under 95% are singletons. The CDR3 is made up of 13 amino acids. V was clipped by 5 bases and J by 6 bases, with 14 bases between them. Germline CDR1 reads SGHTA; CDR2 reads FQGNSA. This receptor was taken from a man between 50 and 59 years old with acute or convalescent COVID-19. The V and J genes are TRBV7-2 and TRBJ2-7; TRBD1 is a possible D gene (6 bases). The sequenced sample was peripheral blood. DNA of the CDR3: TGTGCCAGCAGCCCAAAAACAGGGTCCGAGCAGTACTTC. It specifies CASSPKTGSEQYF.